One sample yielded the 9 T cell receptor beta chains listed below, sequenced in a study of beta chain features in type 1 diabetes. Investigators reverse transcribed all isolated RNA, so they sequenced expressed TCRB transcripts. The data were produced by immunoSEQ multiplex PCR, yet TCRdb's version contains in-frame clones alone and is incomplete. The data contain approximately 300,000 clones, about 11% of them seen just once; the ten biggest clones take up over 0.015%. Sequencing was performed on naive CD4+ T cells from blood. The receptors were sampled from a woman in her twenties or thirties in good health.

The chain recombines TRBV7-9 with TRBJ2-1; a possible D gene is TRBD1 (6 bases). CDR3 size: 13 residues. Germline CDR1 reads SEHNR; CDR2 reads FQNEAQ (reference sequence). V was pared by 7 bases and J by 7 bases, with 14 bases between. The CDR3 coding sequence is TGTGCCAGCACCGGGGCAGGGGTGAATGAGCAGTTCTTC. Translating it yields CASTGAGVNEQFF.

Only a few counts were recorded for this clone. This chain links TRBV5-1 with TRBJ2-5; D might be TRBD2 (5 bases). Trimming took off 2 bases at V and 5 bases at J, with 16 bases between the two ends. The germline V gene encodes CDR1 SGHRS and CDR2 YFSETQ. CDR3 length equals 15 residues. In nucleotides, the CDR3 is TGCGCCAGCAGCTTCCTCGGCGGGTACGGGGAGACCCAGTACTTC. Its protein is CASSFLGGYGETQYF. The whole variable domain, remainder taken from reference TRBV5-1 and TRBJ2-5, is KAGVTQTPRYLIKTRGQQVTLSCSPISGHRSVSWYQQTPGQGLQFLFEYFSETQRNKGNFPGRFSGRQFSNSRSEMNVSTLELGDSALYLCASSFLGGYGETQYFGPGTRLLVL.

The rearrangement uses TRBV9 and TRBJ2-7, with a weak D call TRBD2 (5 bases). Trimming pared 3 bases from V and 0 bases from J, leaving 13 bases between. This CDR3 comprises 15 residues. In germline, CDR1 is SGDLS, CDR2 YYNGEE. The CDR3 sequence is CASSGGLGFSYEQYF. CDR3 nucleotides: TGTGCCAGCAGCGGTGGACTTGGCTTCTCCTACGAGCAGTACTTC.

The chain links TRBV7-3 to TRBJ1-2, with D perhaps matching TRBD1 (5 bases). V was pared by 2 bases and J by 8 bases, with 12 bases between. The CDR3 is 13 amino acids. Germline V gives CDR1 SGHTA, CDR2 FQGTGA. The CDR3 protein is CASSLSAGRGYTF. The CDR3, as DNA: TGTGCCAGCAGCTTATCGGCAGGGAGGGGCTACACCTTC.

V is TRBV7-2 and J is TRBJ2-1; TRBD1 is a possible D gene (6 bases). CDR1 and CDR2 (germline): SGHTA, FQGNSA. This CDR3 is 14 amino acids long. V was clipped by 0 bases and J by 5 bases, with 8 bases between them. The CDR3 DNA sequence: TGTGCCAGCAGCTTAGCGAGGGGGAACAATGAGCAGTTCTTC. Translation: CASSLARGNNEQFF.

This clone has just a few counts. The rearrangement uses TRBV11-2 and TRBJ2-1; 9 positions agree with TRBD2. The CDR3 consists of 17 residues. V trimming: 7 bases; J trimming: 8 bases; junction bases outside the gene matches: 18. From germline, CDR1 is SGHAT and CDR2 FQNNGV. CDR3 in DNA: TGTGCCAGCAAGTACGGCGGGAGGGCCGTTTTCGGGTATGAGCAGTTCTTC. It encodes CASKYGGRAVFGYEQFF.

This clone was seen a few times. The rearrangement joins TRBV7-4 to TRBJ2-7; D ambiguous. Trimming took off 4 bases at V and 6 bases at J, with 4 bases between the two ends. The CDR3 sequence is 10 residues long. Germline V gene data show CDR1 as SGHVT and CDR2 as SQSDAQ. The CDR3 DNA reads as TGTGCCAGCAGCTCGTGCGAGCAGTACTTC. Translation gives CASSSCEQYF.

The chain links TRBV7-2 to TRBJ2-1; D may be TRBD2 (5 bases). V was clipped by 5 bases and J by 14 bases, with 16 bases between them. CDR1 is SGHTA, CDR2 FQGNSA, per germline. This CDR3 is built from 12 residues. The CDR3 bases are TGTGCCAGCAGCCCGCTGGGAGACTTGAAGTTCTTC. Translating gives CASSPLGDLKFF.

The CDR3 reads CASSDPSGRSHEQFF. The CDR3, as DNA: TGTGCCAGCAGTGACCCTAGCGGGAGGTCCCATGAGCAGTTCTTC. V gene TRBV28 combines with J gene TRBJ2-1; TRBD2 agrees at 11 bases. This CDR3 region has 15 residues. Trimming took 5 bases from V and 8 from J; bases not matched to a gene: 8. The germline V gene encodes CDR1 MDHEN and CDR2 SYDVKM.